The 5 T cell receptor beta chains in this list originate from one sample, sequenced in a study of control samples from healthy donors and cancer patients. Libraries were prepared by immunoSEQ multiplex PCR; TCRdb keeps only in-frame clonotypes and omits some of them. There are about 12,000 clones in the sample; more than 85% occur only once, and under 15% lies in the top ten. Sample: PBMCs. All receptors derive from an elderly man with lung cancer.

The V and J genes are TRBV6-2 or TRBV6-3 and TRBJ2-5, with D maybe TRBD2 (6 bases). Trimming cost V 4 bases and J 5 bases, with 17 bases left between them. There are 15 residues in the CDR3. The germline V gene encodes CDR1 MNHEY and CDR2 SVGEGT. CDR3 in DNA: TGTGCCAGCAGTTTCCTGGGGACTGAGAGGGAGACCCAGTACTTC. It translates to CASSFLGTERETQYF.

V is TRBV11-3 and J is TRBJ1-1; D is possibly TRBD1 (6 bases). Germline V lookup: CDR1 SGHNT, CDR2 YENEEA. This CDR3 region has 12 residues. Trimming pared 4 bases from V and 8 bases from J, leaving 11 bases between. CDR3 nucleotide sequence: TGTGCCAGCAGCTGGGGGAGGGGGGAAGCTTTCTTT. The encoded protein is CASSWGRGEAFF.

The CDR3 nucleotides are TGTGCCAGTAGTATAGATTCAGGTTTGGCAAATCCCAATCAGCCCCAGCATTTT. Its protein is CASSIDSGLANPNQPQHF. V is TRBV19 and J is TRBJ1-5; the D is unclear. The CDR3 length is 18 residues. The V end was cut by 0 bases, the J end by 3 bases, with 18 bases between. Germline CDR1 reads LNHDA; CDR2 reads SQIVND (reference sequence). Complete variable domain (other parts from reference TRBV19 and TRBJ1-5): DGGITQSPKYLFRKEGQNVTLSCEQNLNHDAMYWYRQDPGQGLRLIYYSQIVNDFQKGDIAEGYSVSREKKESFPLTVTSAQKNPTAFYLCASSIDSGLANPNQPQHFGDGTRLSIL.

This chain uses TRBV11-2 with TRBJ1-4; D is uncertain. CDR1 and CDR2 (germline): SGHAT, FQNNGV. V lost 0 bases to trimming and J lost 8 bases, with 13 bases between them. This CDR3 has 15 amino acids. Here the CDR3 reads CASSLESWGNEKLFF. CDR3 coding DNA: TGTGCCAGCAGCTTAGAGTCATGGGGTAACGAAAAACTGTTTTTT.

The V call is TRBV11-2, the J call TRBJ2-7, with 11 bases identical to TRBD1. Trimming cost V 5 bases and J 3 bases; bases outside gene matches: 3. The CDR3 runs to 14 residues. Looked up from germline, CDR1 is SGHAT and CDR2 is FQNNGV. The CDR3: CASSRGTGGYEQYV. The CDR3, as DNA: TGTGCCAGCAGCCGTGGGACAGGGGGCTACGAGCAGTACGTC.